This TCR beta chain was obtained from a study of blood T cell repertoires in COVID-19. Study-level background: COVID-19 samples from acute and convalescent phases originated in the United States, Italy and Spain. From T cells, B-cell-depleted T cells, or PBMCs came the material, which was cDNA or gDNA.

The CDR3 is made up of 14 amino acids. Trimming removed 4 bases from V and 1 base from J, with 10 bases in between. Per the germline V gene, CDR1 is SEHNR and CDR2 is FQNEAQ (reference sequence). As handled by the study authors: Counts of nucleated cells, estimated from reference gene primer amplification, were obtained. The method was immunoSEQ multiplex PCR; TCRdb's version includes in-frame clones alone and lacks a portion of them. V and J calls plus clone size are reproduced from that table; the DNA served to infer D and trimming. The table has 210,000 or so clones, around 91% seen once. The sequence was obtained from a woman aged 40 to 49 with acute or convalescent COVID-19. The sample consisted of peripheral blood. J is TRBJ1-1 and V is TRBV7-9; D unclear. The CDR3 reads CASSSIAGNTEAFF. The CDR3 DNA sequence: TGTGCCAGCAGCTCGATTGCGGGGAACACTGAAGCTTTCTTT.